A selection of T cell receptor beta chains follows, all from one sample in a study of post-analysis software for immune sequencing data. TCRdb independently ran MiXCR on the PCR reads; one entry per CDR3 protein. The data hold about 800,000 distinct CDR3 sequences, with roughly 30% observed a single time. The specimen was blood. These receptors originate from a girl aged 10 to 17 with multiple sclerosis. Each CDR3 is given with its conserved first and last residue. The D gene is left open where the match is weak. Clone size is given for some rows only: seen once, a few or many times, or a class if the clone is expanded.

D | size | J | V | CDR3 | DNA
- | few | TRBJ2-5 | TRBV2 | CASSPRYREETQYF | TGTGCCAGCAGCCCCCGTTACAGGGAGGAGACCCAGTACTTC
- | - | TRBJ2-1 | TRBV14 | CASSQTASYNEQFF | TGTGCCAGCAGCCAAACCGCATCCTACAATGAGCAGTTCTTC
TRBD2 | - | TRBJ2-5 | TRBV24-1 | CATSDLRERDRNEQYF | TGTGCCACCAGTGATCTACGGGAGCGGGACCGTAATGAGCAGTACTTC
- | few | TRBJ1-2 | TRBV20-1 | CSARARDGHYGYTF | TGCAGTGCTCGAGCTCGGGACGGACACTATGGCTACACCTTC
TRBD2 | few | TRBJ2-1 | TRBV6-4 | CASSLAGGPSEQFF | TGTGCCAGCAGCTTGGCGGGAGGGCCCAGTGAGCAGTTCTTC
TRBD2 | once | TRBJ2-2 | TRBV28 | CASSGSAGELFF | TGTGCCAGTAGCGGGAGTGCCGGGGAGCTGTTTTTT
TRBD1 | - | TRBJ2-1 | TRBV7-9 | CASSRTDRRRDEQFF | TGTGCCAGCAGCCGAACGGACAGGCGGCGCGATGAGCAGTTCTTC
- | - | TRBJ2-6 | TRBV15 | CATSSQYDGSSESGANVLTF | TGTGCCACCAGCAGCCAATATGACGGCAGCTCGGAGTCTGGGGCCAACGTCCTGACTTTC
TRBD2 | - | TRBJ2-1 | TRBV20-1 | CSARGLAGGQTSYNEQFF | TGCAGTGCTAGAGGGCTAGCGGGGGGGCAGACCTCCTACAATGAGCAGTTCTTC
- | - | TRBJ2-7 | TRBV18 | CASSQSHVTYEQYF | TGTGCCAGCTCACAGTCCCATGTGACCTACGAGCAGTACTTC
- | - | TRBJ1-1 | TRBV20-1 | CSAREGYTEAFF | TGCAGTGCTAGAGAAGGGTACACTGAAGCTTTCTTT
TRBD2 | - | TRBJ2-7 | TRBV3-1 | CASSQKAESGRGSYEQYF | TGTGCCAGCAGCCAAAAGGCCGAGAGCGGGAGAGGGAGCTACGAGCAGTACTTC
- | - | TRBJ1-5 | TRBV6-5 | CASSMDGVNQPQHF | TGTGCCAGCAGCATGGACGGGGTCAATCAGCCCCAGCATTTT
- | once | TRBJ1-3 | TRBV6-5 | CASSRAGTAENTIYF | TGTGCCAGCAGCCGCGCCGGGACCGCTGAGAACACCATATATTTT
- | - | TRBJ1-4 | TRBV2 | CASSENWGEKLFF | TGTGCCAGCAGTGAAAATTGGGGTGAAAAACTGTTTTTT
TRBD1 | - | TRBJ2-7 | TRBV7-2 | CASSLVGTGAYEQYF | TGTGCCAGCAGCTTGGTTGGGACAGGGGCCTACGAGCAGTACTTC
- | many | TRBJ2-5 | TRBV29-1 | CSVEATAETQYF | TGCAGCGTTGAAGCGACCGCGGAGACCCAGTACTTC
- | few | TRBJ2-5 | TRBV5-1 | CASRSGKETQYF | TGCGCCAGCAGATCGGGGAAAGAGACCCAGTACTTC
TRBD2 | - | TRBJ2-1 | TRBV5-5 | CASSFLKEGLGKQFF | TGTGCCAGCAGCTTCCTTAAGGAGGGACTAGGCAAGCAGTTCTTC
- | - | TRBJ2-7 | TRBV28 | CASTGDYEQYF | TGTGCCAGCACAGGGGATTACGAGCAGTACTTC
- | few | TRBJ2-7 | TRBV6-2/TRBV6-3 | CASSYGRVYEQYF | TGTGCCAGCAGTTACGGACGCGTCTACGAGCAGTACTTC
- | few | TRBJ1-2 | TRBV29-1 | CGGGNRGGYTF | TGCGGTGGGGGCAACCGGGGAGGCTACACCTTC
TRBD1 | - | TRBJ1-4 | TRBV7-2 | CASSPAGTGYEKLFF | TGTGCCAGCAGCCCAGCCGGGACAGGGTATGAAAAACTGTTTTTT
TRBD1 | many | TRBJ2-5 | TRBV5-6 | CASSSRQQGYQQETQYF | TGTGCCAGCAGCTCGAGACAACAGGGGTATCAGCAAGAGACCCAGTACTTC
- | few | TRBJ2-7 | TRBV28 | CASRTVVGEQYF | TGTGCCAGCAGGACAGTAGTGGGCGAGCAGTACTTC
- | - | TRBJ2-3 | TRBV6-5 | CASSYSKLSFTDTQYF | TGTGCCAGCAGTTACTCGAAGCTGAGTTTCACAGATACGCAGTATTTT
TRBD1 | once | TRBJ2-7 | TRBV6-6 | CAAAQGAYEQYF | TGTGCAGCAGCCCAGGGGGCCTACGAGCAGTACTTC
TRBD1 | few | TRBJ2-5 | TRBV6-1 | CASSSGQALYIGETQYF | TGTGCCAGCAGTAGTGGACAGGCTCTTTATATTGGGGAGACCCAGTACTTC
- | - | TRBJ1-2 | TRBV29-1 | CSVGAGPGYTF | TGCAGCGTTGGCGCGGGGCCTGGCTACACCTTC
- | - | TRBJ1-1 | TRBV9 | CASSVRHAGTEAFF | TGTGCCAGCAGCGTAAGGCACGCGGGGACTGAAGCTTTCTTT
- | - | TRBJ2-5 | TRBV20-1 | CSASASIGAQQETQYF | TGCAGTGCTAGCGCCTCTATAGGGGCCCAACAAGAGACCCAGTACTTC
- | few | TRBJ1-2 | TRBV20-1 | CSARGPSGFGYGYTF | TGCAGTGCTAGAGGACCAAGTGGTTTCGGCTATGGCTACACCTTC
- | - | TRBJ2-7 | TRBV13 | CASSLRGPGNEQYF | TGTGCCAGCAGCTTAAGAGGGCCGGGGAACGAGCAGTACTTC
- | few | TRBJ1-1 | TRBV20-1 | CSATIRGGAVVDTEAFF | TGCAGTGCTACCATAAGGGGGGGCGCCGTGGTGGACACTGAAGCTTTCTTT
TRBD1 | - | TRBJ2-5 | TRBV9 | CASSVGIGTGQETQYF | TGTGCCAGCAGCGTAGGAATTGGGACAGGTCAAGAGACCCAGTACTTC
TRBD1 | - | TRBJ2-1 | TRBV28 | CASTLTGKETQFF | TGTGCCAGCACCTTGACAGGGAAAGAGACCCAGTTCTTC
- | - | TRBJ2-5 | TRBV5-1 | CASSARSSGIQETQYF | TGCGCCAGCAGTGCAAGGAGTAGCGGCATACAAGAGACCCAGTACTTC
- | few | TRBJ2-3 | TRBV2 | CASSERDWSTDTQYF | TGTGCCAGCAGTGAACGGGACTGGAGCACAGATACGCAGTATTTT
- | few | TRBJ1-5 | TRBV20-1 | CSARDIIPVNGNQPQHF | TGCAGTGCTAGAGATATAATCCCAGTAAACGGCAATCAGCCCCAGCATTTT
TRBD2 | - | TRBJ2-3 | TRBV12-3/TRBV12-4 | CASTTPGLGADTEYF | TGTGCCAGTACGACCCCGGGACTAGGTGCAGATACGGAGTATTTT
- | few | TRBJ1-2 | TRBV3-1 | CASSQGRDGDYGYTF | TGTGCCAGCAGCCAGGGTCGGGACGGTGACTATGGCTACACCTTC
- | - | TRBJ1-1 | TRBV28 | CASRPPGPNTEAFF | TGTGCCAGCAGGCCCCCAGGTCCGAACACTGAAGCTTTCTTT
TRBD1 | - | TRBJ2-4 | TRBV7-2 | CASSLNGRQGLAKNIQYF | TGTGCCAGCAGCCTCAACGGACGACAGGGTCTAGCCAAAAACATTCAGTACTTC
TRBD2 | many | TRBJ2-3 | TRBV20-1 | CSAIVPGGSTDTQYF | TGCAGTGCTATAGTCCCGGGAGGAAGCACAGATACGCAGTATTTT
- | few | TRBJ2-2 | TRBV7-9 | CASGRKGFTGELFF | TGTGCCAGCGGCCGGAAGGGGTTCACCGGGGAGCTGTTTTTT
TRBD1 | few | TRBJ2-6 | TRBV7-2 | CASSWDRGSTGANVLTF | TGTGCCAGCAGCTGGGACAGGGGGTCTACCGGGGCCAACGTCCTGACTTTC